This entry concerns a single TCR beta chain. The antigen remains unidentified. Expressed TCRB transcripts were sequenced after all isolated RNA was converted to cDNA. Some clones are missing from TCRdb's copy, which holds only in-frame ones; the method was immunoSEQ multiplex PCR. Of approximately 100,000 clones in the sample, roughly 28% were seen once. V trimming: 7 bases; J trimming: 3 bases; junction bases outside the gene matches: 9. This CDR3 has 15 residues. Germline values: CDR1 MNHEY, CDR2 SVGAGI. The sample belongs to a study of beta chain features in type 1 diabetes. Across the whole study: Sorted cells from all samples, numbering 95 million to 140 million, were examined.

Overall study findings and caveats: When Type 1 diabetes patients were examined, their TCRB CDR3s proved moderately but significantly shorter in all four CD4+ subsets.

The specimen was central memory CD4+ T cells from blood. The clonotype comes from a woman under 30 with type 1 diabetes. The V gene is TRBV6-5, the J gene TRBJ1-1, with 9 bases identical to TRBD1. In DNA form, the CDR3 reads TGTGCCAGCATCAACTCTGGGACAGGGTACACTGAAGCTTTCTTT. This encodes CASINSGTGYTEAFF.